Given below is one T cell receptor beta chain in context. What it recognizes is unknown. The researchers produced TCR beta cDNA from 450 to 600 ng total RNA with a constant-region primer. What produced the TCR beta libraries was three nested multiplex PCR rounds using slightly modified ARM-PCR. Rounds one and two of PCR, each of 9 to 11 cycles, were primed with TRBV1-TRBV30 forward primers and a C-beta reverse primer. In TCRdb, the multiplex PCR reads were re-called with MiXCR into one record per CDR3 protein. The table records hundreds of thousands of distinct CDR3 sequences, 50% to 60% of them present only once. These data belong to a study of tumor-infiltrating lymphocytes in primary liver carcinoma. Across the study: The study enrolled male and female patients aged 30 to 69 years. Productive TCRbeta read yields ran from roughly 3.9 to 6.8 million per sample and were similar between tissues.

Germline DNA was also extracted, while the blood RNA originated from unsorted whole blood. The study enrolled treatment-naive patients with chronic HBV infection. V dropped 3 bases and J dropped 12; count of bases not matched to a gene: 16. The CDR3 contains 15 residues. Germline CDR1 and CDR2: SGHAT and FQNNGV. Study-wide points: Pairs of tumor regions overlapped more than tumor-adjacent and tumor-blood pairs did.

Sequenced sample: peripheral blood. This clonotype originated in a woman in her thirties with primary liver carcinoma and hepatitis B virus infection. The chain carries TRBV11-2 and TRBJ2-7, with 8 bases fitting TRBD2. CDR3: CASSLIRGGKYGRYF. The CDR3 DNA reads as TGTGCCAGCAGCTTGATCCGGGGGGGGAAGTACGGGCGGTACTTC.